This TCR beta chain is from a study of tissue T cells after allogeneic stem cell transplantation. Across the study: Graft-versus-host disease patients received grafts, several unmodified and three CD34-selected to deplete T cells.

Turning to this clone: Its target is not known.

Enrolled prospectively were adult allogeneic hematopoietic cell transplant recipients whose graft-versus-host disease was steroid-refractory. Several lines of graft-versus-host disease therapy were given to all patients, all with gastrointestinal involvement. GI sites, liver, skin and spleen were taken after median 9.75 post-mortem hours. The study, taken as a whole, reports: Tissue-detected TCR repertoire was only partly captured by blood and spleen T cells.

Only in-frame clones appear in the TCRdb table, and some are missing; sequencing was by immunoSEQ multiplex PCR. The table includes some 1,100 clones, just over 65% detected once. After removal of 1 base from V and 5 bases from J, the junction contained 2 bases not matched to a gene. The CDR3 sequence is 14 residues long. Germline-derived CDR1 and CDR2 are SGDLS and YYNGEE. The chain carries TRBV9 and TRBJ2-1, with 8 bases matching TRBD2. This clonotype was sampled from a male patient at least 60 years old with steroid-refractory graft-versus-host disease after an allogeneic stem cell transplant. Some of these T cells may belong to the graft donor. The material was stomach tissue, obtained at autopsy. The CDR3 spells CASSVRGGNNEQFF. CDR3 nucleotides: TGTGCCAGCAGCGTACGCGGGGGGAACAATGAGCAGTTCTTC.